This TCR beta chain was captured in a study of vaccination effects on CD4 cells after COVID-19. Germline CDR1 and CDR2: LNHDA and SQIVND (reference sequence). Trimming removed 6 bases from V and 4 bases from J, with 15 bases in between. This CDR3 has 14 amino acids. Sequenced by immunoSEQ multiplex PCR; TCRdb stores in-frame clones only, minus some. The data contain about 66,000 clones, roughly three quarters of them singletons. Pools of viral peptides were used by the ViraFEST assay to expand antigen-specific CD4+ T cells ahead of sequencing. It was after approximately 10 days of culture that CD4+ T cells were isolated. Vaccine administered to participants consisted of two doses of either BNT162b2 or mRNA-1273. Turning to this clone: The antigen remains unidentified.

This chain uses TRBV19 with TRBJ1-1; no definite D call. The sequencing used CD4+ T cells from PBMCs cultured with HCoV-OC43 spike peptides, collected after COVID-19 vaccination. Specified subset: HCoV-OC43 spike overlapping peptide pool stimulation. This TCR was recovered from a human donor who received a COVID-19 vaccine. CDR3: CASSPPRPGTEAFF. CDR3 nucleotide sequence: TGTGCCAGTAGCCCTCCCAGACCCGGCACTGAAGCTTTCTTT.